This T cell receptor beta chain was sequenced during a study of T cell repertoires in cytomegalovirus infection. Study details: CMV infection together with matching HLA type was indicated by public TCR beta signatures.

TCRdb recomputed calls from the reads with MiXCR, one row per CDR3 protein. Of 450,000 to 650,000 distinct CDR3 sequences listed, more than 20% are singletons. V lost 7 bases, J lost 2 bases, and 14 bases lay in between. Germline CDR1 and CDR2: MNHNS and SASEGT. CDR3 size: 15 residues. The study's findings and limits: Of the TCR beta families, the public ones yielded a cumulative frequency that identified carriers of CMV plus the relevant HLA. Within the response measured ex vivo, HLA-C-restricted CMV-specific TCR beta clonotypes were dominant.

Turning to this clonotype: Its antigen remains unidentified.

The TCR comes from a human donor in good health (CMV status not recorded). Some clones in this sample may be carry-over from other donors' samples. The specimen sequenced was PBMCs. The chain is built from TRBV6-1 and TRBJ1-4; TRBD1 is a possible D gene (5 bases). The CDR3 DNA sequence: TGTGCCAGCATCGGCAGGGCCTTCACTAATGAAAAACTGTTTTTT. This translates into CASIGRAFTNEKLFF.